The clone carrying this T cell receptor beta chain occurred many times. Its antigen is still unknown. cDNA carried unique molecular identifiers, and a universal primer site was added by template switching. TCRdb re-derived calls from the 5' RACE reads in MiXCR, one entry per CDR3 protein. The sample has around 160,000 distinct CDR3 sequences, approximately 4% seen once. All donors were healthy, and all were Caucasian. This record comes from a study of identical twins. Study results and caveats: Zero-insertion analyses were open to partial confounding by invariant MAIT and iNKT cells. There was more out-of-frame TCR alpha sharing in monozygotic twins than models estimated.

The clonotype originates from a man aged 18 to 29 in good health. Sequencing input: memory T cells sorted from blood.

The CDR3: CASSLGLAGGIYNEQFF. The CDR3 DNA is TGTGCCAGCAGCTTGGGACTAGCGGGAGGAATATACAATGAGCAGTTCTTC. This chain uses TRBV7-9 with TRBJ2-1; 15 positions agree with TRBD2. Germline V gene data show CDR1 as SEHNR and CDR2 as FQNEAQ (reference sequence). There are 17 residues in the CDR3. The trim removed 3 bases at V and 4 bases at J, leaving 4 bases unmatched.